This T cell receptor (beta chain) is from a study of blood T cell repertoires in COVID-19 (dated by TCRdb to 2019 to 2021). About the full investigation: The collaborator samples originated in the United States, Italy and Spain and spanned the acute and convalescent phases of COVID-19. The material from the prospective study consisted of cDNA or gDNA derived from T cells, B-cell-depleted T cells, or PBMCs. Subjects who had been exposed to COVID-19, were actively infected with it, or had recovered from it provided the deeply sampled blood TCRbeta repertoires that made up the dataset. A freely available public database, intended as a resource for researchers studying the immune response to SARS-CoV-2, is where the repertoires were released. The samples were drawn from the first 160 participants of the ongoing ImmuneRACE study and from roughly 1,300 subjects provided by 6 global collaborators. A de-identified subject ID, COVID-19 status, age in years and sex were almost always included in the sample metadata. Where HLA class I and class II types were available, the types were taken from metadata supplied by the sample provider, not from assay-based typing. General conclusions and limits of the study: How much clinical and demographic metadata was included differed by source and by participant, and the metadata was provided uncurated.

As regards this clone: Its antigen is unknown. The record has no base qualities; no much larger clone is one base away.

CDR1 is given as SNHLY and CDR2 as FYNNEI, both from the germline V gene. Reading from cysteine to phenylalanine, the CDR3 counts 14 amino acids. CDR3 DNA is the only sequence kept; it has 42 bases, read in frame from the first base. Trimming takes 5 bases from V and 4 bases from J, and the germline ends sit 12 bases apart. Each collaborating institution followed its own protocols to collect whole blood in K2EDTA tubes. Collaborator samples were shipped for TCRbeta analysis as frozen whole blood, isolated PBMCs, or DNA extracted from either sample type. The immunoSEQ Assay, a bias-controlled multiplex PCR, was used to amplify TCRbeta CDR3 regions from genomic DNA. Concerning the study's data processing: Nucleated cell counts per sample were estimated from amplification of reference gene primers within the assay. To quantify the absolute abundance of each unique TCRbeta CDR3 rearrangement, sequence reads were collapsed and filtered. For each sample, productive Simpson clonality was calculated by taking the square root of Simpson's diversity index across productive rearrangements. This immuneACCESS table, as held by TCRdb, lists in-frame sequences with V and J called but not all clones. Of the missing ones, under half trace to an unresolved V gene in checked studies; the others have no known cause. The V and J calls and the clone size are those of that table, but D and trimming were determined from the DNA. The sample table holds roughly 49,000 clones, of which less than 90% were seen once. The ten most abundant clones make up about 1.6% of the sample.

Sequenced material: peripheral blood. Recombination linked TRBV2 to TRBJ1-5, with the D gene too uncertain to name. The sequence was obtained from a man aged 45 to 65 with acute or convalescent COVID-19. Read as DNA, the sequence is TGTGCCAGCAGTCAACTAAGATCAAATCAGCCCCAGCATTTT. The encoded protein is CASSQLRSNQPQHF.